This entry concerns a single TCR beta chain. Its antigen is still unknown. This CDR3 has 16 amino acids. The V end was cut by 0 bases, the J end by 3 bases, with 11 bases between. Per the germline V gene, CDR1 is WNHNN and CDR2 is SYGVQD (reference sequence). This sample was taken from a study of graft-versus-host responses after intestinal transplantation. In the study overall: Anti-thymocyte globulin was used for induction in all recipients, who then took tacrolimus and steroids for two to four years.

Profiling relied on immunoSEQ multiplex PCR, and the TCRdb table lists in-frame clones only, not all of them. Of around 100,000 clones listed, roughly 92% are singletons. The study, taken as a whole, reports: Circulating GvH clones peaking coincided with falling HvG clones soon after transplant. When patients had graft-donor T cell macrochimerism, their allografts held high graft-versus-host to host-versus-graft clonal ratios.

This material consisted of unstimulated CD4+ T cells sorted from spleen or lymph node cells, taken before transplant. This chain links TRBV10-1 with TRBJ2-2; no reliable D call. The clonotype originates from a human donor who was the organ donor for an intestinal transplant. CDR3: CASSESTTADTGELFF. In DNA form, the CDR3 reads TGCGCCAGCAGTGAGTCGACGACGGCGGACACCGGGGAGCTGTTTTTT.